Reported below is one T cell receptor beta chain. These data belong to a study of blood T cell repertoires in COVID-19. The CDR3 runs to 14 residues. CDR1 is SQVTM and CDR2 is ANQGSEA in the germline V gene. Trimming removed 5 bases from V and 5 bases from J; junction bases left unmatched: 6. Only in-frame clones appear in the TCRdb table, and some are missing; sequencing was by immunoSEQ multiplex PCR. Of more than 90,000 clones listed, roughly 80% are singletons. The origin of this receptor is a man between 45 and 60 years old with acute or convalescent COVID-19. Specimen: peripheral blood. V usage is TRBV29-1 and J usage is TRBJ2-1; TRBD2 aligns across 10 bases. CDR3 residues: CSVSTSGANNEQFF. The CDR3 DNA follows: TGCAGCGTTTCCACTAGCGGGGCGAACAATGAGCAGTTCTTC.